Presented here are 21 T cell receptor beta chains from one specimen sequenced in a study of breast tumors, draining lymph nodes, adjacent tissues. Breast cancer patients provided tissue from their axillary draining lymph nodes. MiXCR, applied by TCRdb to the multiplex PCR reads, yields one record per CDR3 protein. The table records 200,000 to 250,000 distinct CDR3 sequences, under 40% of them present only once. Sequenced: axillary lymph node tissue. Every receptor here comes from a female donor with breast cancer. Some clones in this sample may be carry-over from other donors' samples.

This clonotype has a count of ten or more. The chain employs TRBV5-1 and TRBJ2-5; 10 bases are a match to TRBD2. V shed 0 bases, J shed 4 bases, and the junction held 6 bases outside the gene matches. The CDR3 length is 16 residues. CDR1 and CDR2 (germline): SGHRS, YFSETQ. CDR3 protein: CASSLAVAGGGETQYF. The CDR3 coding sequence is TGCGCCAGCAGCTTGGCGGTAGCGGGGGGAGGAGAGACCCAGTACTTC. The full variable domain, its missing parts supplied by reference TRBV5-1 and TRBJ2-5, is KAGVTQTPRYLIKTRGQQVTLSCSPISGHRSVSWYQQTPGQGLQFLFEYFSETQRNKGNFPGRFSGRQFSNSRSEMNVSTLELGDSALYLCASSLAVAGGGETQYFGPGTRLLVL.

Many counts were recorded for this clonotype. The chain links TRBV10-2 to TRBJ1-5; D gene uncertain. Trimming pared 4 bases from V and 4 bases from J, leaving 5 bases between. Germline lookup yields CDR1 WSHSY and CDR2 SAAADI. This CDR3 contains 12 residues. CDR3 amino acids: CASSGGNQPQHF. For the CDR3, the DNA is TGCGCCAGCAGTGGAGGTAATCAGCCCCAGCATTTT.

Turning to this clonotype: The junction and the germline gene differ at one end; a read error may be behind it. The gene calls are TRBV7-9 and TRBJ2-1; either TRBD1 or TRBD2 may fit D (5 bases each). The CDR3 sequence is 15 residues long. Germline values: CDR1 SEHNR, CDR2 FQNEAQ (reference sequence). The DNA of the CDR3 is TGTGCCAGCAGCCCCGGGACGCAGAGTCCCAATGGGCAGTTCTTC. Protein sequence: CASSPGTQSPNGQFF.

Comments on this clonotype: This likely comes from a read error, as the CDR3 has no conserved phenylalanine or tryptophan at its end. The limits of the CDR3 on the DNA are not certain, so only TCRdb's listed CDR3 is given. V is TRBV7-9 and J is TRBJ2-2. Both ends counted, the CDR3 spans 15 residues. Germline assignment: CDR1 SEHNR and CDR2 FQNEAQ (reference sequence). The CDR3 spells CASSLSVGNTGELMS.

The table lists this clonotype with many counts. V usage is TRBV9 and J usage is TRBJ2-3; D may correspond to TRBD1 or TRBD2 (5 bases each). V lost 6 bases and J lost 6, with 20 bases in between. The CDR3 has 15 residues. CDR1 is SGDLS and CDR2 is YYNGEE in the germline V gene. The CDR3 DNA reads TGTGCCAGCACCCAGAGGGGCGATTTTTCGGATACGCAGTATTTT. Amino acid sequence: CASTQRGDFSDTQYF.

The chain has TRBV10-3 and TRBJ1-6; the D gene is possibly TRBD1 (5 bases). Germline CDR1 and CDR2: ENHRY and SYGVKD. V shed 5 bases and J shed 9 bases, with 23 bases lying between them. This CDR3 has 17 amino acids. The CDR3 DNA follows: TGTGCCATCAGTCCCGGGGGGGGTGGACGCGGGGGTTCACCCCTCCACTTT. Amino acids: CAISPGGGGRGGSPLHF.

There are many counts of this clonotype. V and J are TRBV7-2 and TRBJ2-2, with 7 positions matching TRBD1. After removal of 1 base from V and 8 bases from J, the junction contained 4 bases not matched to a gene. CDR3 length: 14 residues. Germline-derived CDR1 and CDR2 are SGHTA and FQGNSA. CDR3 residues: CASSLVFRGGELFF. CDR3 coding DNA: TGTGCCAGCAGCTTAGTTTTCAGGGGGGGGGAGCTGTTTTTT.

As for this clonotype: A read error may be the cause here, since a much bigger clone is one base away. The chain links TRBV7-6 to TRBJ2-7, with TRBD2 matching 9 bases. This CDR3 has 15 residues. Per germline, CDR1 SGHVS and CDR2 FNYEAQ. CDR3 amino acids: CASSRNSGSNYEQHF. DNA for the CDR3: TGTGCCAGCAGCCGTAATAGCGGGAGTAATTACGAGCAGCACTTC.

This clonotype was seen ten or more times. The rearrangement links TRBV7-2 to TRBJ2-1; D is undetermined. This CDR3 region has 14 residues. V was shortened by 3 bases and J by 6 bases, with 12 bases between the two germline ends. Germline V gene lookup returns CDR1 SGHTA and CDR2 FQGNSA. Written as DNA, the CDR3 is TGTGCCAGCAGCTTTCAGGCCGACCCCAATGAGCAGTTCTTC. Its protein is CASSFQADPNEQFF. Full variable domain (outside the CDR3, taken from reference TRBV7-2 and TRBJ2-1): GAGVSQSPSNKVTEKGKDVELRCDPISGHTALYWYRQSLGQGLEFLIYFQGNSAPDKSGLPSDRFSAERTGGSVSTLTIQRTQQEDSAVYLCASSFQADPNEQFFGPGTRLTVL.

This clonotype was seen at least ten times. The chain has TRBV7-2 and TRBJ2-3, with D uncertain. Trimming took off 4 bases at V and 5 bases at J, with 10 bases between the two ends. CDR1 and CDR2 from the germline V gene are SGHTA and FQGNSA. The CDR3 is made up of 13 amino acids. CDR3 in amino acids: CASSSLIGDTQYF. As DNA, the CDR3 is TGTGCCAGCAGCTCACTCATAGGAGATACGCAGTATTTT. Looking up the rest from reference TRBV7-2 and TRBJ2-3 gives the full variable domain: GAGVSQSPSNKVTEKGKDVELRCDPISGHTALYWYRQSLGQGLEFLIYFQGNSAPDKSGLPSDRFSAERTGGSVSTLTIQRTQQEDSAVYLCASSSLIGDTQYFGPGTRLTVL.

This clonotype came up many times. V is TRBV9 and J is TRBJ1-3, with D unresolved. CDR3 size: 15 residues. CDR1 and CDR2 from the germline V gene are SGDLS and YYNGEE. With 0 bases removed from V and 0 bases from J, the gap between germline ends came to 7 bases. CDR3 sequence (DNA): TGTGCCAGCAGCGTAGCGCCGGACTCTGGAAACACCATATATTTT. Translated: CASSVAPDSGNTIYF. Full variable domain (rest looked up from reference TRBV9 and TRBJ1-3): DSGVTQTPKHLITATGQRVTLRCSPRSGDLSVYWYQQSLDQGLQFLIQYYNGEERAKGNILERFSAQQFPDLHSELNLSSLELGDSALYFCASSVAPDSGNTIYFGEGSWLTVV.

This clonotype was seen at least ten times. This chain joins TRBV2 and TRBJ1-4; D not certain. The CDR3 spans 15 residues. The V gene lost 4 bases and the J gene lost 5 bases, with 14 bases spanning the gap. Germline-derived CDR1 and CDR2 are SNHLY and FYNNEI. The CDR3: CASSASSSRNEKLFF. The CDR3 DNA sequence: TGTGCCAGCAGTGCCTCTTCGAGCCGAAATGAAAAACTGTTTTTT.

This clonotype was recorded many times. The V and J genes are TRBV4-2 and TRBJ2-7; D unclear. Trimming removed 0 bases from V and 1 base from J, with 13 bases in between. CDR1 LGHNA and CDR2 YNFKEQ come from the germline V gene. The CDR3 sequence is 16 residues long. The CDR3 spells CASSQESSPQSYEQYF. The CDR3 region has the DNA TGTGCCAGCAGCCAAGAGTCGTCACCCCAATCCTACGAGCAGTACTTC.

V and J are TRBV6-6 and TRBJ1-4; the D is unclear. Trimming stripped 8 bases from V and 3 bases from J, with 10 bases between. The CDR3 loop spans 13 amino acids. Germline values: CDR1 MNHNY, CDR2 SVGAGI (reference sequence). In DNA, the CDR3 is TGTGCCAGCGCTCCCGGGCCTAATGAAAAACTGTTTTTT. Translated: CASAPGPNEKLFF.

This clonotype was counted at least ten times. The chain carries TRBV6-6 and TRBJ2-1, with TRBD2 matching over 12 bases. Germline V gene lookup returns CDR1 MNHNY and CDR2 SVGAGI (reference sequence). This CDR3 has 18 amino acids. J was trimmed by 8 bases and V by 5 bases; bases with no gene match: 16. CDR3 in DNA: TGTGCCAGCAGTCGGGCTAGCGGGAGGGCTCAGTTAGGGGATGAGCAGTTCTTC. As protein: CASSRASGRAQLGDEQFF.

Notes on this clonotype: A much larger clone differs by one base, so this may be a read error. The chain joins TRBV19 to TRBJ2-5; D may be TRBD2 (6 bases). This CDR3 has 14 amino acids. Trimming shortened V by 11 bases and J by 2 bases, and 18 bases separated the two germline ends. Germline assignment: CDR1 LNHDA and CDR2 SQIVND (reference sequence). Here the CDR3 DNA reads TGTGCCGGTAACCGCCCGGGAGCACAAGAGACCCAGTACTTC. Residues: CAGNRPGAQETQYF.

On this clonotype: This clone may be a read error of a much larger clone one base away. The chain uses TRBV11-2 and TRBJ2-3; 9 nucleotides line up with TRBD1. CDR1 is SGHAT and CDR2 is FQNNGV in the germline V gene. The CDR3 is 17 residues long. This CDR3 is CVSSKTLDRGVTDTQYF. Here the CDR3 DNA reads TGTGTCAGCAGCAAAACGCTAGACAGGGGGGTAACAGATACGCAGTATTTT.

This clonotype appeared many times. The chain combines TRBV29-1 with TRBJ1-2, with D maybe TRBD1 (5 bases). This CDR3 comprises 16 residues. Germline assignment: CDR1 SQVTM and CDR2 ANQGSEA. Trimming removed 1 base from V and 0 bases from J, with 15 bases in between. The CDR3 DNA reads TGCAGCGTTGAAGCGGAAAGGGACGGCCCTAACTATGGCTACACCTTC. Translated: CSVEAERDGPNYGYTF.

To note about this clonotype: Given a much more abundant clone one base away, this may be a read error. The V call is TRBV25-1, the J call TRBJ2-5; possible D gene TRBD2, 6 bases. The CDR3 length is 14 residues. Germline lookup yields CDR1 MGHDK and CDR2 SYGVNS. The CDR3 sequence: CASSDPTGRETRYF. In DNA, the CDR3 is TGTGCCAGCAGTGATCCCACCGGACGGGAGACCCGGTACTTC.

About this clonotype: Just one base apart from a much larger clone, this may be a read error. The V and J genes are TRBV11-3 and TRBJ2-5; D may be TRBD1 or TRBD2 (5 bases each). The CDR3 consists of 15 residues. The ends were cut back, 5 bases at V and 5 bases at J, with 18 bases in the middle. The V gene's germline CDR1 is SGHNT and CDR2 YENEEA. The CDR3: CASSQVNGAVETQYF. The CDR3 nucleotides are TGTGCCAGCAGCCAAGTTAACGGGGCAGTGGAGACCCAGTACTTC.

Worth noting for this clonotype: This may be a read error, as it is one base from a much larger clone. This CDR3 is CASSIEGLAGSLSSCEQYF. DNA for the CDR3: TGTGCCAGTAGTATTGAGGGACTAGCGGGATCTCTGAGCTCCTGCGAGCAGTACTTC. The genes are TRBV19 and TRBJ2-7, with 13 bases lining up with TRBD2. The CDR3 extends over 19 amino acids. CDR1 LNHDA and CDR2 SQIVND come from the germline V gene (reference sequence).